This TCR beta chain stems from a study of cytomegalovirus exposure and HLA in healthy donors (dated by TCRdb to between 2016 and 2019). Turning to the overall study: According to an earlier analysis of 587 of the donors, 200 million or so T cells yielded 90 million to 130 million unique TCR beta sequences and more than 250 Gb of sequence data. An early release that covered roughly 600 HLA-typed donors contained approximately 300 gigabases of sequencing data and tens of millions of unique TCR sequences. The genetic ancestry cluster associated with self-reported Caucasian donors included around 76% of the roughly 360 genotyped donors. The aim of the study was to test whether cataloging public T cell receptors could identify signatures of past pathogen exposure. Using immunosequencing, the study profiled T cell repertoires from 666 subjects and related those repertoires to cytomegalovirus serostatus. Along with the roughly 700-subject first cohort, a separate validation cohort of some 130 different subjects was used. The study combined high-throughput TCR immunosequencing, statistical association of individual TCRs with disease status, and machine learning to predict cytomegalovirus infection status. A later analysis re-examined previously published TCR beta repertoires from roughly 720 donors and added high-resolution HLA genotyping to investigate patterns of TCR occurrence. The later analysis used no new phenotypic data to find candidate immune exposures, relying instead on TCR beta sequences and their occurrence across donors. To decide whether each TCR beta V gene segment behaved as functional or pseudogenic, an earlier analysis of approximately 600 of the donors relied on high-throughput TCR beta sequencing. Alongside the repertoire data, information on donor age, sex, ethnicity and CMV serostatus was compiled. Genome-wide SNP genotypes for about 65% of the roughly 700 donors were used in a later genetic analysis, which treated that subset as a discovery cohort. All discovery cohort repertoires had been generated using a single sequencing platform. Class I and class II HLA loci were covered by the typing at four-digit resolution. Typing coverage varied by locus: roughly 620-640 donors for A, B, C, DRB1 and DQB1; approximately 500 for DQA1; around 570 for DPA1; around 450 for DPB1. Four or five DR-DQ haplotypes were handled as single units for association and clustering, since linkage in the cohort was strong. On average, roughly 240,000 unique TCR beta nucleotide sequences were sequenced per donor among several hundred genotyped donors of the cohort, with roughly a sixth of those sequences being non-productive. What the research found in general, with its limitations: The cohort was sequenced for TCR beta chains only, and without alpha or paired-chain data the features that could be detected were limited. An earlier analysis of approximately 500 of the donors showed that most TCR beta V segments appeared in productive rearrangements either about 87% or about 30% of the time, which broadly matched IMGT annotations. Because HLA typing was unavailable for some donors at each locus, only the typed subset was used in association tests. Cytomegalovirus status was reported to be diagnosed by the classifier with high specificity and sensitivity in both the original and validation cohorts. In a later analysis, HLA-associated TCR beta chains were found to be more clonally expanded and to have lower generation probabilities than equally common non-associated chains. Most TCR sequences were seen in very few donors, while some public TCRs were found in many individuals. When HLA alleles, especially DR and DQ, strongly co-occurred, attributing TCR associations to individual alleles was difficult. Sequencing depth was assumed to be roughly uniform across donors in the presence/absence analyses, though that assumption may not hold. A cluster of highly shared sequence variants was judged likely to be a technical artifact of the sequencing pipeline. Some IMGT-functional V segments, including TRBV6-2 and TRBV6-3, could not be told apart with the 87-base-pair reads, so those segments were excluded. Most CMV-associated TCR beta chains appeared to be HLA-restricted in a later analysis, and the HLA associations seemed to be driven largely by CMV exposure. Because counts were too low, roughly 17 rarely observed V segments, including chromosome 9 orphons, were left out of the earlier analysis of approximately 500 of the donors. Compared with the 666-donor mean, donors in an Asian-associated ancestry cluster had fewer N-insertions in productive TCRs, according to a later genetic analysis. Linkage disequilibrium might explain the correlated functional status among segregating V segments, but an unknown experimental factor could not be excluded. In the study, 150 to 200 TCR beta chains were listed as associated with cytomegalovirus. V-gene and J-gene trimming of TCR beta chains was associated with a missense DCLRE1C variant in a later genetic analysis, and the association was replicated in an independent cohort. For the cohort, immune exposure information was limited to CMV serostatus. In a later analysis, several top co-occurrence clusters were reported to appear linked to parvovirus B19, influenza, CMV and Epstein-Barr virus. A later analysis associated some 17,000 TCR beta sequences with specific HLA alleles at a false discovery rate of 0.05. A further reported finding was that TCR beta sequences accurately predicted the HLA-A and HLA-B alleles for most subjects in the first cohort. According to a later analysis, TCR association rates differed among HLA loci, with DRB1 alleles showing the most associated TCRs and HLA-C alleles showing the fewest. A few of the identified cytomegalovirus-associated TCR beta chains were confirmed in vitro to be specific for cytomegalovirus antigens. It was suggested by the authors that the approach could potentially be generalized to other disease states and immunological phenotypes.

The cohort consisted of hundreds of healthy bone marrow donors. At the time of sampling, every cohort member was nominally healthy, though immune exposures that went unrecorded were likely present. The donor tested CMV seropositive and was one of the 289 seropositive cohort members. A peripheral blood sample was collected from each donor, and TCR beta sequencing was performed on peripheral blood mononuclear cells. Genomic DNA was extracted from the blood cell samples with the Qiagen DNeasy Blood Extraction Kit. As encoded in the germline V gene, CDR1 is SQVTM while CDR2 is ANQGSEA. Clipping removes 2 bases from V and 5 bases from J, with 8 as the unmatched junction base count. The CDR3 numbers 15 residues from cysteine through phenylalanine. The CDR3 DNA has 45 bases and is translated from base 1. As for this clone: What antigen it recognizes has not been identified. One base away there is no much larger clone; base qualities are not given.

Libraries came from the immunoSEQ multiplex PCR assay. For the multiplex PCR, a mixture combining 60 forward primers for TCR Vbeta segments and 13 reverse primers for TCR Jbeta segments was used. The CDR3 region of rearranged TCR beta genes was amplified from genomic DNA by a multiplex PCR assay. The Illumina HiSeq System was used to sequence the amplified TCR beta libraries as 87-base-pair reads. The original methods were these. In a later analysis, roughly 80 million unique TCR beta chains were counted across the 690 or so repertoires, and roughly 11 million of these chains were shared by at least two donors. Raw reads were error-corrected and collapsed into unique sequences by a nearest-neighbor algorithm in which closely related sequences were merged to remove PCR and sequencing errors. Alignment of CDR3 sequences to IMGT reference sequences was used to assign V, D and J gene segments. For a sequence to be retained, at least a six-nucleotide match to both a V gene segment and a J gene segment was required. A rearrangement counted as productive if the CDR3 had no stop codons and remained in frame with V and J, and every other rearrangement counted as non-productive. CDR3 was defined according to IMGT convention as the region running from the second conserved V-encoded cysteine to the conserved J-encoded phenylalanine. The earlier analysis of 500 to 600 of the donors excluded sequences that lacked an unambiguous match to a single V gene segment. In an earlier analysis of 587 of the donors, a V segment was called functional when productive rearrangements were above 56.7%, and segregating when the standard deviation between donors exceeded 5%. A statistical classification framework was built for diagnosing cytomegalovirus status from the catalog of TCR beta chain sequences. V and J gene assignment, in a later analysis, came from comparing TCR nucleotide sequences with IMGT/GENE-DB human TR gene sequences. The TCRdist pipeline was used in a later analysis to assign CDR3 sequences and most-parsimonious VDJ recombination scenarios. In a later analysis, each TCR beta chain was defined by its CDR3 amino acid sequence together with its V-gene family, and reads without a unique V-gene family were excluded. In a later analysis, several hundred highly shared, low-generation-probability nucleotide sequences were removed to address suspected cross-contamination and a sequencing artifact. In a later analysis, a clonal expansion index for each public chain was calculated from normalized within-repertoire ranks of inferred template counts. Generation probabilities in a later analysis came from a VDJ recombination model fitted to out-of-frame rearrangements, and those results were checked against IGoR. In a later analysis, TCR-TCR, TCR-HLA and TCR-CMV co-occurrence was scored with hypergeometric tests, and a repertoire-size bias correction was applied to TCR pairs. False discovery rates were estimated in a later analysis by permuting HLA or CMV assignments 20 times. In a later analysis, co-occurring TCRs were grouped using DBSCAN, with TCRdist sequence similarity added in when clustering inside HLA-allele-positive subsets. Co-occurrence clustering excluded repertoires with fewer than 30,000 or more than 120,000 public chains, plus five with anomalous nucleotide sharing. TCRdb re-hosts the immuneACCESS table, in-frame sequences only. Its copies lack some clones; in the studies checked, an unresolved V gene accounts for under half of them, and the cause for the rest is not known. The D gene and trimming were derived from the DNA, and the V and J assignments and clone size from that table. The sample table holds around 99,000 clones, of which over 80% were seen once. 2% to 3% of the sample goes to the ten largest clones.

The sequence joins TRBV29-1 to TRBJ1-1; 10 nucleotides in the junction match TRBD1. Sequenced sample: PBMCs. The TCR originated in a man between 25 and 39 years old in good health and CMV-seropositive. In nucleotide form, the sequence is TGCAGCGTTGAACTACGACAGGGGGCGAGAACTGAAGCTTTCTTT. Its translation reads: CSVELRQGARTEAFF.